This T cell receptor beta chain was obtained from a study of T cell responses to AZD1222 COVID-19 vaccine. The table came from immunoSEQ multiplex PCR; TCRdb's copy has only in-frame clones and leaves some out. Of some 89,000 clones listed, approximately 89% are singletons. This CDR3 has 14 amino acids. With 8 bases removed from V and 2 bases from J, the gap between germline ends came to 13 bases. Per germline, CDR1 SNHLY and CDR2 FYNNEI. This clone was detected ten times or more. The antigen remains unidentified. Study-wide points: Donors in the cohort were predominantly white British and more often female, and clonal diversity was possibly underestimated. The study found Spike-specific TCR breadth and depth rose after two AZD1222 doses.

The chain carries TRBV2 and TRBJ2-1; D not resolved. Here the sequenced sample was peripheral blood, taken on day 0 of AZD1222 vaccination. This clonotype originated in an adult in good health. The CDR3 is CASGSRDPYNEQFF. CDR3 in DNA: TGTGCCAGCGGTTCTAGGGATCCCTACAATGAGCAGTTCTTC. Complete variable domain (other parts from reference TRBV2 and TRBJ2-1): EPEVTQTPSHQVTQMGQEVILRCVPISNHLYFYWYRQILGQKVEFLVSFYNNEISEKSEIFDDQFSVERPDGSNFTLKIRSTKLEDSAMYFCASGSRDPYNEQFFGPGTRLTVL.